What follows is one T cell receptor beta chain and its context. This entry comes from a study of T cells in Graves' hyperthyroidism and ophthalmopathy. RNA transcripts served as the template for amplifying TCR beta CDR3 regions. The primer set for the first-round RT-PCR of the TCR CDR3 was HTBI. A single record per CDR3 protein comes from TCRdb applying MiXCR to the multiplex PCR reads. The sample consists of approximately 620,000 distinct CDR3 sequences, 16% of them appearing once. This CDR3 has 12 residues. With 7 bases removed from V and 1 base from J, the gap between germline ends came to 5 bases. Germline V gene lookup returns CDR1 SGHDT and CDR2 YYEEEE.

This clonotype was obtained from a woman in her 40s with Graves' ophthalmopathy. The V call is TRBV5-6, the J call TRBJ2-2, with no clear D. The sequenced material came from blood. This chain's CDR3 is CASQQNTGELFF. CDR3 bases: TGTGCCAGCCAGCAGAACACCGGGGAGCTGTTTTTT.